Below are 25 T cell receptor beta chains sequenced from a single sample in a study of T-cell reconstitution after alpha-beta-depleted transplantation in children. As it was prepared, the TCRbeta library received unique molecular identifiers. From the PCR reads, TCRdb called clonotypes with MiXCR, one entry per CDR3 protein. The sample has about 110,000 distinct CDR3 sequences; 10% are singletons. The sequencing used PBMCs from the stem cell graft donor, collected from the stem cell graft. The receptors shown here come from a human donor who donated a stem cell graft to a child with acute lymphoblastic leukemia.

This clonotype has just a few counts. The chain has TRBV10-2 and TRBJ1-2; D remains ambiguous. This CDR3 region has 15 residues. Germline CDR1 reads WSHSY; CDR2 reads SAAADI. V was cut by 4 bases and J by 8 bases, with 20 bases left in between. CDR3 loop: CASSGRRPATQGYTF. The DNA of the CDR3 is TGCGCCAGCAGTGGTCGGCGACCCGCCACGCAAGGCTACACCTTC.

Many counts were recorded for this clonotype. DNA for the CDR3: TGTGCCAGCACCAGGGTTTTCGGGGCCAACGTCCTGACTTTC. Amino acids: CASTRVFGANVLTF. V is TRBV12-3 or TRBV12-4 and J is TRBJ2-6; D is perhaps TRBD1 (5 bases). The CDR3 totals 14 residues. Trimming left V 7 bases short and J 4 bases short, with 11 bases between.

This clonotype came up many times. CDR3 residues: CASSLAGAPYEQYF. CDR3 sequence (DNA): TGTGCCAGCAGCTTAGCGGGGGCTCCCTACGAGCAGTACTTC. The rearrangement joins TRBV7-2 to TRBJ2-7, with D perhaps TRBD1 (6 bases). The CDR3 is 14 amino acids. Germline values: CDR1 SGHTA, CDR2 FQGNSA. V was pared by 0 bases and J by 2 bases, with 8 bases between.

The sample holds many counts of this clonotype. This chain uses TRBV5-1 with TRBJ1-2, with D perhaps TRBD1 (6 bases). The CDR3 is 15 amino acids. V was shortened by 3 bases and J by 4 bases, with 16 bases between the two germline ends. Germline CDR1 is SGHRS and CDR2 is YFSETQ. The CDR3 coding sequence is TGCGCCAGCAGCTGGTATTTCAGGGGAAGCTATGGCTACACCTTC. Translation: CASSWYFRGSYGYTF.

The J gene is TRBJ2-5, the V gene TRBV2, with D possibly TRBD2 on 5 matching bases. The CDR3 sequence is 14 residues long. V lost 5 bases and J lost 1, with 11 bases in between. CDR1 is SNHLY and CDR2 is FYNNEI in the germline V gene. The DNA of the CDR3 is TGTGCCAGCAGTATGCTAGCCCTCCAAGAGACCCAGTACTTC. Its protein product is CASSMLALQETQYF.

This clonotype was detected many times. V is TRBV6-5 and J is TRBJ2-7; 7 bases align to TRBD2. V shed 4 bases, J shed 6 bases, and the junction held 6 bases outside the gene matches. Germline-derived CDR1 and CDR2 are MNHEY and SVGAGI. This CDR3 comprises 13 residues. CDR3 DNA sequence: TGTGCCAGCAGTTCCCGACTAGCTTCCGAGCAGTACTTC. It encodes CASSSRLASEQYF.

This clonotype occurred many times. This chain joins TRBV18 and TRBJ1-6, with 11 bases matching TRBD1. CDR1 is KGHSH, CDR2 LQKENI, per germline. The CDR3 length is 15 residues. V lost 4 bases, J lost 5 bases, and 1 base stayed unmatched. The CDR3 region has the DNA TGTGCCAGCTCACGGGGACAGGGGGATAATTCACCCCTCCACTTT. As protein: CASSRGQGDNSPLHF.

This clonotype was found many times. This chain links TRBV3-1 with TRBJ2-4, with D perhaps TRBD1 or TRBD2 (5 bases each). Germline CDR1 LGHDT, CDR2 YNNKEL (reference sequence). CDR3 length: 14 residues. V was clipped by 2 bases and J by 6 bases, with 11 bases between them. This CDR3 reads CASSQSSGGNIQYF. DNA for the CDR3: TGTGCCAGCAGCCAAAGCTCTGGGGGAAACATTCAGTACTTC.

This clonotype was seen at least ten times. The V gene is TRBV7-2, the J gene TRBJ1-3; D is possibly TRBD1 (6 bases). This CDR3 is built from 14 residues. Germline V lookup: CDR1 SGHTA, CDR2 FQGNSA. Trimming left V 6 bases short and J 4 bases short, with 13 bases between. The CDR3 spells CASRFRGIGNTIYF. Written as DNA, the CDR3 is TGTGCCAGCAGGTTCAGGGGAATCGGAAACACCATATATTTT.

This clonotype was seen a handful of times. A much larger clone differs by one base, so this may be a read error. The V and J genes are TRBV20-1 and TRBJ2-4; 7 bases agree with TRBD2. CDR1 is DFQATT, CDR2 SNEGSKA, per germline (reference sequence). The CDR3 runs 13 residues. As DNA, the CDR3 is TGCAGTACCTCCCCGGGGGGAAGGAACAGTCAGTACTTC. This codes for CSTSPGGRNSQYF.

This clonotype was seen many times. The V gene is TRBV7-2, the J gene TRBJ2-7, with TRBD1 matching over 7 bases. Germline trimming cut 5 bases from V and 5 bases from J; bases unmatched to any gene: 9. Germline V gene sequence: CDR1 SGHTA, CDR2 FQGNSA. The CDR3 is 14 residues long. The CDR3 here is CASSLRQGTHEQYF. The CDR3 DNA follows: TGTGCCAGCAGCCTTCGACAGGGAACCCACGAGCAGTACTTC. Using reference TRBV7-2 and TRBJ2-7 for the parts outside the CDR3, the full variable domain is GAGVSQSPSNKVTEKGKDVELRCDPISGHTALYWYRQSLGQGLEFLIYFQGNSAPDKSGLPSDRFSAERTGGSVSTLTIQRTQQEDSAVYLCASSLRQGTHEQYFGPGTRLTVT.

This clonotype was recorded many times. The chain employs TRBV3-1 and TRBJ1-3; D is unclear. Germline V gene sequence: CDR1 LGHDT, CDR2 YNNKEL (reference sequence). This CDR3 is built from 14 residues. V was shortened by 0 bases and J by 4 bases, with 7 bases between the two germline ends. In DNA form, the CDR3 reads TGTGCCAGCAGCCAAGATCGGTGGGGAAACACCATATATTTT. This codes for CASSQDRWGNTIYF.

The CDR3 nucleotides read TGTGCCAGCAGCTTGGGGGACAGGGTCCCAAAGGGGACGCAGTATTTT. This encodes CASSLGDRVPKGTQYF. The chain recombines TRBV7-2 with TRBJ2-3; TRBD1 matches 9 bases. V lost 3 bases and J lost 9; bases outside the gene matches: 13. Germline-derived CDR1 and CDR2 are SGHTA and FQGNSA. CDR3 length equals 16 residues.

The rearrangement uses TRBV29-1 and TRBJ2-3; D is possibly TRBD2 (7 bases). The CDR3 covers 14 residues. Trimming stripped 4 bases from V and 5 bases from J, with 16 bases between. Germline assignment: CDR1 SQVTM and CDR2 ANQGSEA. The CDR3 is CSVATGGRIDTQYF. The DNA for the CDR3 is TGCAGCGTTGCTACGGGGGGCCGTATAGATACGCAGTATTTT.

This clonotype has a count of ten or more. The chain links TRBV20-1 to TRBJ2-7; 11 bases align to TRBD1. CDR1 is DFQATT and CDR2 is SNEGSKA in the germline V gene (reference sequence). The junction had 6 bases not matched to a gene; V was cut back by 6 bases and J by 2 bases. This CDR3 region has 14 residues. The CDR3 spells CSATGTGGTYEQYF. CDR3 in DNA: TGCAGTGCCACGGGGACAGGGGGGACCTACGAGCAGTACTTC.

The CDR3 loop reads CASSPRTHTGELFF. The CDR3 nucleotides are TGTGCCAGCTCCCCTCGGACCCACACCGGGGAGCTGTTTTTT. The chain uses TRBV18 and TRBJ2-2; D uncertain. Trimming took off 6 bases at V and 3 bases at J, with 11 bases between the two ends. The germline V gene has CDR1 KGHSH and CDR2 LQKENI. The CDR3 extends over 14 amino acids.

There are many counts of this clonotype. The CDR3: CASSLQGSTTDTQYF. The CDR3 DNA reads TGCGCCAGCAGCTTACAGGGTTCGACCACAGATACGCAGTATTTT. The chain recombines TRBV5-1 with TRBJ2-3; TRBD1 might be the D (6 bases). Germline V CDR1 and CDR2: SGHRS, YFSETQ. This CDR3 is built from 15 residues. Trimming pared 2 bases from V and 2 bases from J, leaving 12 bases between.

This clonotype appeared many times. This rearrangement joins TRBV5-1 to TRBJ2-1; a weak D match, TRBD1 (5 bases). Trimming removed 4 bases from V and 5 bases from J, with 22 bases in between. Germline V gene data show CDR1 as SGHRS and CDR2 as YFSETQ. The CDR3 length is 17 residues. The CDR3 reads CASSPSVYGRVDNEQFF. In DNA, the CDR3 is TGCGCCAGCAGCCCTTCGGTTTATGGCAGGGTGGACAATGAGCAGTTCTTC.

In its sample, this clonotype was seen many times. The chain has TRBV7-2 and TRBJ2-5, with TRBD2 identical over 8 bases. The CDR3 loop spans 16 amino acids. The germline V gene has CDR1 SGHTA and CDR2 FQGNSA. Trimming at V came to 5 bases and at J to 1 base, leaving 9 bases not matched to a gene. The CDR3 nucleotides are TGTGCCAGCAGCACCGGGGGCGGGAGGTCCCAAGAGACCCAGTACTTC. Protein: CASSTGGGRSQETQYF.

This clonotype was recorded many times. The CDR3 sequence: CSARDGRQSWNEQYF. CDR3 DNA: TGCAGTGCTAGAGACGGCCGACAGTCCTGGAACGAGCAGTACTTC. This chain connects TRBV20-1 to TRBJ2-7; D possibly corresponds to TRBD1 (5 bases). CDR3 size: 15 residues. Germline CDR1 reads DFQATT; CDR2 reads SNEGSKA (reference sequence). V lost 0 bases and J lost 5, with 17 bases in between.

In its sample, this clonotype was seen many times. The J gene is TRBJ1-1, the V gene TRBV5-1; 10 bases agree with TRBD1. The germline V gene encodes CDR1 SGHRS and CDR2 YFSETQ. This CDR3 spans 17 amino acids. V lost 2 bases and J lost 1; bases outside the gene matches: 8. The CDR3 sequence is CASSFAGTGVRNTEAFF. CDR3 bases: TGCGCCAGCAGCTTCGCCGGGACAGGGGTTAGGAACACTGAAGCTTTCTTT. The full variable domain, its missing parts supplied by reference TRBV5-1 and TRBJ1-1, is KAGVTQTPRYLIKTRGQQVTLSCSPISGHRSVSWYQQTPGQGLQFLFEYFSETQRNKGNFPGRFSGRQFSNSRSEMNVSTLELGDSALYLCASSFAGTGVRNTEAFFGQGTRLTVV.

This clonotype has a count of ten or more. The V gene is TRBV12-3 or TRBV12-4, the J gene TRBJ2-5, with 11 bases fitting TRBD2. The J segment lost 4 bases and the V segment lost 5 bases, leaving 6 bases of the junction unmatched. The CDR3 loop spans 15 amino acids. As DNA, the CDR3 is TGTGCCAGCAGTCCGGGGCTAGCGGGAGGAGAGACCCAGTACTTC. Encoded protein: CASSPGLAGGETQYF.

The genes are TRBV19 and TRBJ2-2; 8 bases are shared with TRBD1. Germline CDR1 LNHDA, CDR2 SQIVND (reference sequence). V lost 6 bases, J lost 5 bases, and 14 bases stayed unmatched. The CDR3 is made up of 17 amino acids. CDR3 residues: CASRVGQGVVGTGELFF. Written as DNA, the CDR3 is TGTGCCAGTAGGGTTGGACAGGGAGTCGTTGGTACCGGGGAGCTGTTTTTT.

Notes on this clonotype: One junction end does not reproduce the germline sequence, and a read error may be involved. This chain joins TRBV10-3 and TRBJ2-3, with a possible D match to TRBD1 (6 bases). The CDR3 extends over 16 amino acids. The germline CDR1 and CDR2 sequences are ENHRY and SYGVKD. CDR3 region: CSISESLAGGPWTQYF. In nucleotides, the CDR3 is TGTTCCATCAGTGAGTCTTTAGCTGGGGGCCCGTGGACGCAGTATTTT.

There are many counts of this clonotype. The chain couples TRBV20-1 to TRBJ2-3; D perhaps matches TRBD2 (6 bases). Germline V gene lookup returns CDR1 DFQATT and CDR2 SNEGSKA (reference sequence). The CDR3 runs to 13 residues. V lost 6 bases, J lost 6 bases, and 16 bases lay in between. The chain's CDR3 is CSAPGRREDTQYF. The CDR3, as DNA: TGCAGTGCCCCGGGACGACGGGAGGATACGCAGTATTTT.